These 2 T cell receptor beta chains originate from one sample sequenced in a study of T cell responses to AZD1222 COVID-19 vaccine. The assay was immunoSEQ multiplex PCR, and TCRdb's table has in-frame clones only and misses some. This sample carries 85,000 to 120,000 clones, 85% to 90% of them seen once, and the ten largest clones take approximately 4.7%. The material sequenced was peripheral blood, taken on day 0 of AZD1222 vaccination. The receptors stem from an adult in good health.

The chain combines TRBV9 with TRBJ2-1, with 7 bases aligning to TRBD2. Germline values: CDR1 SGDLS, CDR2 YYNGEE. This CDR3 has 12 residues. The junction had 4 bases not matched to a gene; V was cut back by 3 bases and J by 10 bases. CDR3 nucleotides: TGTGCCAGCAGCGGAGGGGACTACGAGCAGTTCTTC. Translated: CASSGGDYEQFF. The full variable domain, with the rest looked up from reference TRBV9 and TRBJ2-1, is DSGVTQTPKHLITATGQRVTLRCSPRSGDLSVYWYQQSLDQGLQFLIQYYNGEERAKGNILERFSAQQFPDLHSELNLSSLELGDSALYFCASSGGDYEQFFGPGTRLTVL.

The count of this clone is one. The chain joins TRBV5-1 to TRBJ2-5; 7 bases are shared with TRBD1. J gave up 4 bases and V 0 bases, and 6 bases lay outside the gene matches. The CDR3 loop spans 15 amino acids. Germline CDR1 reads SGHRS; CDR2 reads YFSETQ. The CDR3 nucleotides are TGCGCCAGCAGCTTGGCCGGGGACAGAGTAGAGACCCAGTACTTC. It encodes CASSLAGDRVETQYF.